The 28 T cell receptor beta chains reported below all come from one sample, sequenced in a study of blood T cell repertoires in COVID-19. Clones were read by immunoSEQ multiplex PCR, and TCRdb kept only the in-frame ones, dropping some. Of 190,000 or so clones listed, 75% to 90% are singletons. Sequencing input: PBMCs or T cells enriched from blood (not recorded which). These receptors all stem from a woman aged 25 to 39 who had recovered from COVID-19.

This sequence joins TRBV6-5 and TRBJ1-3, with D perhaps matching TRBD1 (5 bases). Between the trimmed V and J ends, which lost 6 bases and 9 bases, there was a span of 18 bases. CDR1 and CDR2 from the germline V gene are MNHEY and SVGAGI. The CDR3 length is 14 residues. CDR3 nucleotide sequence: TGTGCCAGCAGACGACAGAAGGGAACAGGCACCATATATTTT. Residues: CASRRQKGTGTIYF.

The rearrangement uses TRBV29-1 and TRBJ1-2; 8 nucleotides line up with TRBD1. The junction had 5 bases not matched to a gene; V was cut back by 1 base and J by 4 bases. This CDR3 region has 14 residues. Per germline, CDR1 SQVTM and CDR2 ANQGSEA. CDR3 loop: CSVEARGRFYGYTF. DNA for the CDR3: TGCAGCGTTGAAGCCAGGGGGCGCTTCTATGGCTACACCTTC.

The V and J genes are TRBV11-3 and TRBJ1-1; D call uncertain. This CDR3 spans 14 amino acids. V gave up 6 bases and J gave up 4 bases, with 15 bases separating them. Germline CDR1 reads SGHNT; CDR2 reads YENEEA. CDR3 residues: CASRFRGGSTEAFF. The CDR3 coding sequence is TGTGCCAGCAGGTTCCGGGGAGGGAGCACTGAAGCTTTCTTT. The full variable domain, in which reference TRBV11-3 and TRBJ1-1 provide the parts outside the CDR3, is EAGVVQSPRYKIIEKKQPVAFWCNPISGHNTLYWYLQNLGQGPELLIRYENEEAVDDSQLPKDRFSAERLKGVDSTLKIQPAELGDSAVYLCASRFRGGSTEAFFGQGTRLTVV.

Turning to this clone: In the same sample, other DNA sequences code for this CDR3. CDR3 loop: CASSLAREKLFF. The CDR3 DNA reads TGTGCCAGCAGTTTAGCCAGGGAAAAACTGTTTTTT. The V call is TRBV12-3 or TRBV12-4, the J call TRBJ1-4; D gene uncertain. Trimming shortened V by 0 bases and J by 8 bases, and 4 bases separated the two germline ends. The length of the CDR3 is 12 residues.

The CDR3 is CASSASINGSYEQYF. CDR3 nucleotide sequence: TGTGCCAGCAGCGCCTCAATTAACGGGTCCTACGAGCAGTACTTC. The chain couples TRBV9 to TRBJ2-7, with D hard to call. There are 15 residues in the CDR3. The V end lost 3 bases, the J end lost 1 base, and 14 bases lay between the germline ends. Germline CDR1 SGDLS, CDR2 YYNGEE.

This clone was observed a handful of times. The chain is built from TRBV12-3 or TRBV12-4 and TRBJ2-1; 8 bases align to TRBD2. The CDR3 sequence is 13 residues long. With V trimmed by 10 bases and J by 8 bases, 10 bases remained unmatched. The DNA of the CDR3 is TGTGCCACCCGCTCGGGGGGGATAGATGAGCAGTTCTTC. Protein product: CATRSGGIDEQFF.

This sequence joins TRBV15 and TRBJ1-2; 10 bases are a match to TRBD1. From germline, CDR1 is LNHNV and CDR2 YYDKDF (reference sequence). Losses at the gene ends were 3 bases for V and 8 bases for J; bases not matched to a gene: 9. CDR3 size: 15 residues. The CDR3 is CATSSGAGTGDGYTF. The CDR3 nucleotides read TGTGCCACCAGCAGCGGAGCCGGGACAGGGGACGGCTACACCTTC.

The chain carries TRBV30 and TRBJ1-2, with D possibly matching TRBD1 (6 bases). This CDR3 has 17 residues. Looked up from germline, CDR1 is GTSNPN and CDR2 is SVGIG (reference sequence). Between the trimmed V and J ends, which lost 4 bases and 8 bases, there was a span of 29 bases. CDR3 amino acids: CAWNKGGTRLSLFGYTF. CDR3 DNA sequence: TGTGCCTGGAATAAAGGGGGAACACGCTTGTCGCTATTCGGCTACACCTTC.

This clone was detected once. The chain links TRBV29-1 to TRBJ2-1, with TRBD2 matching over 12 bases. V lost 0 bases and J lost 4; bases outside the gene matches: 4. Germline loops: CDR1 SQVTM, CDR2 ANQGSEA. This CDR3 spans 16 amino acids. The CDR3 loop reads CSVEDPSGRAYNEQFF. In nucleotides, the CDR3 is TGCAGCGTTGAAGATCCTAGCGGGAGGGCTTACAATGAGCAGTTCTTC.

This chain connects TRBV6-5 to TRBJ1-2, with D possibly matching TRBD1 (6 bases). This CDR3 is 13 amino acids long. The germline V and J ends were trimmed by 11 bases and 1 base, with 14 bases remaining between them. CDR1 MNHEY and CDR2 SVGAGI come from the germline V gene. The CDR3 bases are TGTGCCGTACTAGGGACACGTAACTATGGCTACACCTTC. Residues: CAVLGTRNYGYTF.

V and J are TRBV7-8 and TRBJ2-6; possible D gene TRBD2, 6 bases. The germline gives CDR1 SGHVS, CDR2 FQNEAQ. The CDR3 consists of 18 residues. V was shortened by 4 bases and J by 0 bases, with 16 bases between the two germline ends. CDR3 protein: CASSSSRDLSSGANVLTF. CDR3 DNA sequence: TGTGCCAGCAGCTCGTCCCGGGACTTATCCTCTGGGGCCAACGTCCTGACTTTC.

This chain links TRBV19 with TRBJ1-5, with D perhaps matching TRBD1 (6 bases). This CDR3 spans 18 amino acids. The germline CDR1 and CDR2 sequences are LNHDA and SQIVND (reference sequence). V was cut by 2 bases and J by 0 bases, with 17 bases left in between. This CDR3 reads CASSILISGTYSNQPQHF. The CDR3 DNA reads TGTGCCAGTAGTATACTCATAAGCGGGACATATAGCAATCAGCCCCAGCATTTT.

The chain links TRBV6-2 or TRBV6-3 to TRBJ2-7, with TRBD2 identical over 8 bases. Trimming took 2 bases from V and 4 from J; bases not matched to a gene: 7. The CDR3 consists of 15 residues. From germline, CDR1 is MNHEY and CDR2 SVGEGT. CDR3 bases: TGTGCCAGCAGTTACGAAGCGGGAGCTAAGTACGAGCAGTACTTC. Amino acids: CASSYEAGAKYEQYF.

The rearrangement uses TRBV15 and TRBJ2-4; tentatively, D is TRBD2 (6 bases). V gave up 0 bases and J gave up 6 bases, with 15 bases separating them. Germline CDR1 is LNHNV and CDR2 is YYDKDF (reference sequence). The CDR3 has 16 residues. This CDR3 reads CATSRDGGDSRNIQYF. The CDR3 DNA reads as TGTGCCACCAGCAGAGATGGTGGGGACTCTCGAAACATTCAGTACTTC.

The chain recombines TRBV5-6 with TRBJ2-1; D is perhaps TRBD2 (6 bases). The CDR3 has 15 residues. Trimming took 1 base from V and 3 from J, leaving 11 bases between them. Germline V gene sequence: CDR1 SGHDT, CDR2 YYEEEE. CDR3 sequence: CASSLMRGRYNEQFF. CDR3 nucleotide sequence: TGTGCCAGCAGCTTGATGCGGGGCCGCTACAATGAGCAGTTCTTC.

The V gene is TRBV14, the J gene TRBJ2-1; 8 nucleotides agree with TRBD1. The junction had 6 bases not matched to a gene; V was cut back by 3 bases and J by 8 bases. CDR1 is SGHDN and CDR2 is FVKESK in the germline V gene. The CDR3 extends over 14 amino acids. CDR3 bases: TGTGCCAGCAGCCACCGGAACAGGGGGGATGAGCAGTTCTTC. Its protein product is CASSHRNRGDEQFF.

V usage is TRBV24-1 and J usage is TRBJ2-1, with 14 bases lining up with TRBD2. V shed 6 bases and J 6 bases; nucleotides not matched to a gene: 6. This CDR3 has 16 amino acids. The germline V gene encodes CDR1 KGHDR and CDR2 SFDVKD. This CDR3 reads CATSKGTSGRGNEQFF. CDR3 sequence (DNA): TGTGCCACCAGTAAAGGGACTAGCGGGAGAGGCAATGAGCAGTTCTTC.

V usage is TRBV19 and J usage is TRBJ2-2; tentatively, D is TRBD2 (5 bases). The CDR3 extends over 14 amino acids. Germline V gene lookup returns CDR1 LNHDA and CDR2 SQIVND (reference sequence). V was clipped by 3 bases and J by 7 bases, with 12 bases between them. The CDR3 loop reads CASSIGGSIGELFF. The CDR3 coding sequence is TGTGCCAGTAGTATCGGTGGGAGTATCGGGGAGCTGTTTTTT.

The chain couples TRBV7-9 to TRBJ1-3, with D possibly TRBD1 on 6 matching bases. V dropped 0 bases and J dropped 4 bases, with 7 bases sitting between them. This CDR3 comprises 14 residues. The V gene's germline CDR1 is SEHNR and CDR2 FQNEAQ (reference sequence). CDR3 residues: CASSLARGGNTIYF. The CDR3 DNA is TGTGCCAGCAGCTTAGCCAGGGGAGGAAACACCATATATTTT.

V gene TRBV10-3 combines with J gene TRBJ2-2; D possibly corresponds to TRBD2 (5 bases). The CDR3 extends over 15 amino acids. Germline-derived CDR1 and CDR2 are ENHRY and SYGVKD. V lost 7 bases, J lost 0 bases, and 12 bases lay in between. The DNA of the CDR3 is TGTGCCATCACCCCGGGATATCCGAACACCGGGGAGCTGTTTTTT. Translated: CAITPGYPNTGELFF.

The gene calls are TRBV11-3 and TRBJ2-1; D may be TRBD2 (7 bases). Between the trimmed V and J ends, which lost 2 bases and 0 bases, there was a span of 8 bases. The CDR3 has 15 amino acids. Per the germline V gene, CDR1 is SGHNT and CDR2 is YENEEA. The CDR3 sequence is CASSLRGASYNEQFF. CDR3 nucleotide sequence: TGTGCCAGCAGCTTACGGGGGGCCTCCTACAATGAGCAGTTCTTC.

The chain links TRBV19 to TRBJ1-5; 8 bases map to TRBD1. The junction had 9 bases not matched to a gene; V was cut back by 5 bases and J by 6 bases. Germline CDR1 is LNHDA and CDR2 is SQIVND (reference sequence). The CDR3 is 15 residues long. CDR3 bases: TGTGCCAGTAGTGAAGGACAGGGTGTCGGTCAGCCCCAGCATTTT. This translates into CASSEGQGVGQPQHF. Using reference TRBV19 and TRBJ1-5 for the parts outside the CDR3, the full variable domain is DGGITQSPKYLFRKEGQNVTLSCEQNLNHDAMYWYRQDPGQGLRLIYYSQIVNDFQKGDIAEGYSVSREKKESFPLTVTSAQKNPTAFYLCASSEGQGVGQPQHFGDGTRLSIL.

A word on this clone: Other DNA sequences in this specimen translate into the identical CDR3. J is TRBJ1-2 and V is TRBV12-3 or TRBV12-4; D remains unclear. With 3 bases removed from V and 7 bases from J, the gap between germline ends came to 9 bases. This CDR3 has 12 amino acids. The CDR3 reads CASSFSGGGYTF. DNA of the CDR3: TGTGCCAGCAGTTTTTCGGGTGGTGGCTACACCTTC.

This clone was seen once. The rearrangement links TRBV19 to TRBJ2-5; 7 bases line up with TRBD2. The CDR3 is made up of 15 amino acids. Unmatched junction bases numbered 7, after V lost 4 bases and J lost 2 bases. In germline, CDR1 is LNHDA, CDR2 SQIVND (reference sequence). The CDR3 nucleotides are TGTGCCAGTAGTAGGAGCGGGGAGCGACAAGAGACCCAGTACTTC. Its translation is CASSRSGERQETQYF.

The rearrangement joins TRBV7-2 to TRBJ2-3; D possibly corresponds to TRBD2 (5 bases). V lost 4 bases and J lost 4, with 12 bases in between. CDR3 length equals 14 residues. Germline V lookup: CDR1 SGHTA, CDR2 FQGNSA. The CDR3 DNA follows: TGTGCCAGCAGCTCGAGGGTCGGCGCAGATACGCAGTATTTT. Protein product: CASSSRVGADTQYF.

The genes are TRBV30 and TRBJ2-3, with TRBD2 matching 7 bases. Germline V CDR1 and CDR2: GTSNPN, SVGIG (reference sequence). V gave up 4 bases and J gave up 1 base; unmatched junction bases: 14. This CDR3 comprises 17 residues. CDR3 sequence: CAWTRGASAGGTDTQYF. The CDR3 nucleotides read TGTGCCTGGACCCGCGGAGCCTCGGCGGGGGGCACAGATACGCAGTATTTT.

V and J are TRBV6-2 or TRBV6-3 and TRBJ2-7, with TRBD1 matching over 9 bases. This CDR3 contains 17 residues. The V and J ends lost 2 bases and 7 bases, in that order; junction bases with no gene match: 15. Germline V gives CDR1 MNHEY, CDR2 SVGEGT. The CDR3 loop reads CASSYPPDGQGLGEQYF. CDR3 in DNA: TGTGCCAGCAGTTACCCCCCCGATGGACAGGGGCTGGGGGAGCAGTACTTC.

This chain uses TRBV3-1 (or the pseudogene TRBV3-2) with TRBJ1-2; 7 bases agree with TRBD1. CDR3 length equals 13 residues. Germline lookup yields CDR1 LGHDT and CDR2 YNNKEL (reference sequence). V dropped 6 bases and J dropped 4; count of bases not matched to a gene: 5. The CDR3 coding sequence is TGTGCCAGCAGGCAGACAGGGATCTATGGCTACACCTTC. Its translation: CASRQTGIYGYTF.